Included here is one TCR beta chain sequence, with context. No cognate antigen has been identified for it. Per-nucleotide qualities are absent, and no much larger clonotype sits a single base away. Based on the germline V gene (reference sequence), the CDR1 and CDR2 sequences are WNHNN and SYGVQD. Trimming accounts for 2 bases at V and 6 bases at J, while the number of junction bases matched to no gene is 11. The CDR3, from cysteine to phenylalanine, totals 17 residues. CDR3 DNA only is kept here, 51 bases in frame from base 1. The CDR3 regions of human TCRbeta chains were analyzed by immunosequencing. Per the source publication's procedure: TCRs in the repertoires were compared against a reference library of SARS-CoV-2-specific TCRs that had been generated with the MIRA antigen-specificity platform. Breadth meant the fraction of unique TCRs that were SARS-CoV-2-associated, whereas depth meant the fraction of total T cells that were SARS-CoV-2-associated. Each spike-specific TCR was assigned to its reactive spike region and to a CD4 or CD8 class using the MIRA data. Log10-transformed breadth and depth values were compared by one-way ANOVA with Sidak's multiple comparisons tests. TCRdb mirrors the immuneACCESS table, restricted to in-frame sequences. Some clones are absent from its copies; in checked studies, under half trace to an unresolved V gene, and the reason for the others is unknown. V and J calls and clone size are copied from that table; D and trimming were computed from the DNA. The sample data list some 100,000 clones, and about 90% of these were observed just once. The biggest ten clones account for 16% of the sample.

Per the publication, the time point label means: baseline before first vaccination. The vaccinee samples were drawn from two UK trials, COV001 and COV002, one of which was a single-blind randomized controlled phase 2/3 trial testing AZD1222 (ChAdOx1 nCoV-19) in healthy adults. For TCRbeta chain sequencing, PBMC samples were collected from trial participants at day 0 and at day 28 after the second dose. These data originate in a study of T cell responses to AZD1222 COVID-19 vaccine (dated by TCRdb to 2020 to 2022). About the study as a whole: AZD1222 recipients whose second dose came at about 4 weeks and those whose second dose came at about 12 weeks were combined into one group, since spike-specific TCR depth and breadth did not differ between the two schedules. A total of approximately 230 trial participants underwent TCR sequencing, of whom 207 received two doses of AZD1222 and around 25 received two doses of the MenACWY control vaccine. Trial participants were enrolled by age into subgroups of 18-55, 56-69 and 70-plus years, and around 140, 26 and 57 TCR-sequenced participants, respectively, were included in these subgroups.

Results and caveats for the whole study, not just this receptor: Epitopes outside the regions mutated in the B.1.351 and B.1.1.7 variants were reportedly recognized by nearly half of the unique spike-specific TCRs. Conclusions about previously exposed vaccinees are limited because only six or seven AZD1222 recipients were SARS-CoV-2 seropositive at baseline. Participants were mostly white British and included more females than males, and it was suggested by the authors that clonal diversity may have been underestimated. A significant rise in spike-specific TCR breadth and depth was observed after two AZD1222 doses relative to day 0 and relative to MenACWY recipients. In the small 56-69-year group, the increase in depth fell short of significance, most likely because of low power. The whole spike protein was spanned by vaccine-associated CD4 TCRs, and dominant responses were seen in regions 160-218 and 743-854. No day 14 peak-response samples were available, so repertoires were characterized only after the peak T cell response.

The sequencing here drew on peripheral blood, taken on day 0 of AZD1222 vaccination. The sequence is built from TRBV10-1 and TRBJ2-1; 9 bases in the junction line up with TRBD2. The receptor was isolated from an adult in good health. The base sequence is TGCGCCAGCAGTGAGGTGGGGGCTAGCGGGACCCTCAATGAGCAGTTCTTC. This translates into CASSEVGASGTLNEQFF.